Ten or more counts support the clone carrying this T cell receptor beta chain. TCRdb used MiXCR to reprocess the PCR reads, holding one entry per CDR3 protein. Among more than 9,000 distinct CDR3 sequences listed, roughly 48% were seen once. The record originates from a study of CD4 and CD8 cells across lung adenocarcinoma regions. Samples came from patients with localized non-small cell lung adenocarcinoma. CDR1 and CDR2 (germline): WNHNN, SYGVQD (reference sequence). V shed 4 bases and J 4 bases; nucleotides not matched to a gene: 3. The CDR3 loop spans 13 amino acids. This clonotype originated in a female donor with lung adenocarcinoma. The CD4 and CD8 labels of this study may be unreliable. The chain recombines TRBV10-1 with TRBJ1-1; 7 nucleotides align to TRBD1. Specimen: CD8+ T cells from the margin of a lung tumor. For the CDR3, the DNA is TGCGCCAGCAGTGCCCAGGGGGGCACTGAAGCTTTCTTT. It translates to CASSAQGGTEAFF.